The T cell receptor beta chain under discussion was sequenced for a study of cytomegalovirus exposure and HLA in healthy donors. Researchers ran the PCR with 60 Vbeta and 13 Jbeta primers. Sequenced by immunoSEQ multiplex PCR; TCRdb stores in-frame clones only, minus some. The data contain 110,000 or so clones, over 65% of them singletons. This CDR3 contains 15 residues. After removal of 2 bases from V and 4 bases from J, the junction contained 3 bases not matched to a gene. Germline V gives CDR1 MNHNS, CDR2 SASEGT. Study observations and caveats: Earlier results showed most TCR beta V segments being productive about 87% or about 30% of the time.

In the case of this clone: Its specificity is not known.

The genes are TRBV6-1 and TRBJ2-2; TRBD2 matches 8 bases. What was sequenced was PBMCs. This TCR came from a woman younger than 35 in good health and CMV-seronegative. DNA of the CDR3: TGTGCCAGCAGTGAAACGGGAGGGCCCACCGGGGAGCTGTTTTTT. Translating it yields CASSETGGPTGELFF.